One sample yielded the 20 T cell receptor beta chains listed below, sequenced in a study of PD-1 blockade in mismatch repair-deficient tumors. Using immunoSEQ multiplex PCR, the repertoire was profiled, and TCRdb retains in-frame clones only, with some absent. The sample contains tens of thousands of clones, approximately 78% of which appear only once. Source: peripheral blood, taken 44 weeks after starting pembrolizumab. The receptors were sampled from an adult with mismatch repair-deficient cancer.

The V gene is TRBV19, the J gene TRBJ2-5, with D perhaps matching TRBD2 (7 bases). The CDR3 contains 13 residues. Germline assignment: CDR1 LNHDA and CDR2 SQIVND (reference sequence). V gave up 8 bases and J gave up 4 bases, with 14 bases separating them. The CDR3 coding sequence is TGTGCCAGTGGGGGGGGCTTTGGAGAGACCCAGTACTTC. This codes for CASGGGFGETQYF.

V gene TRBV7-9 combines with J gene TRBJ1-2, with no clear D. Germline-derived CDR1 and CDR2 are SEHNR and FQNEAQ (reference sequence). V lost 1 base to trimming and J lost 0 bases, with 9 bases between them. The CDR3 has 15 amino acids. The CDR3 coding sequence is TGTGCCAGCAGCTTAGAGGCGGGGACTAACTATGGCTACACCTTC. Residues: CASSLEAGTNYGYTF. Full variable domain (rest looked up from reference TRBV7-9 and TRBJ1-2): DTGVSQNPRHKITKRGQNVTFRCDPISEHNRLYWYRQTLGQGPEFLTYFQNEAQLEKSRLLSDRFSAERPKGSFSTLEIQRTEQGDSAMYLCASSLEAGTNYGYTFGSGTRLTVV.

The chain carries TRBV7-3 and TRBJ2-6; no clear D gene. V dropped 2 bases and J dropped 4 bases, with 9 bases sitting between them. This CDR3 spans 15 amino acids. The germline V gene has CDR1 SGHTA and CDR2 FQGTGA. In DNA, the CDR3 is TGTGCCAGCAGCTTAGGAGTAGGAGGGGCCAACGTCCTGACTTTC. It specifies CASSLGVGGANVLTF.

The chain employs TRBV15 and TRBJ2-3, with 8 bases matching TRBD2. With 0 bases clipped from V and 2 bases from J, the junction kept 4 bases outside the gene matches. Germline CDR1 is LNHNV and CDR2 is YYDKDF (reference sequence). The CDR3 totals 16 residues. This chain's CDR3 is CATSRESSGVTDTQYF. The CDR3 DNA sequence: TGTGCCACCAGCAGAGAGAGTAGCGGGGTCACAGATACGCAGTATTTT.

Details on this clone: An end of the junction does not agree with germline; a read error may underlie this. The genes are TRBV18 and TRBJ2-7, with TRBD2 matching over 10 bases. Germline V gene data show CDR1 as KGHSH and CDR2 as LQKENI. The CDR3 consists of 16 residues. The CDR3, as DNA: TGTGCCAGCTCGCCACCGACAGGACTAGCGGCCTACGAGCAGTACTTC. It codes for CASSPPTGLAAYEQYF. Full variable domain (missing parts from reference TRBV18 and TRBJ2-7): NAGVMQNPRHLVRRRGQEARLRCSPMKGHSHVYWYRQLPEEGLKFMVYLQKENIIDESGMPKERFSAEFPKEGPSILRIQQVVRGDSAAYFCASSPPTGLAAYEQYFGPGTRLTVT.

V is TRBV30 and J is TRBJ2-5; TRBD2 aligns across 12 bases. The CDR3 is 15 residues long. In germline, CDR1 is GTSNPN, CDR2 SVGIG (reference sequence). V lost 2 bases, J lost 4 bases, and 5 bases stayed unmatched. Here the CDR3 reads CAWSNGLAGRETQYF. The CDR3 DNA follows: TGTGCCTGGAGTAACGGACTAGCGGGGCGAGAGACCCAGTACTTC.

The chain combines TRBV5-5 with TRBJ1-2; 7 positions match TRBD1. The CDR3 extends over 16 amino acids. CDR1 SGHKS and CDR2 YYEKEE come from the germline V gene (reference sequence). V lost 3 bases, J lost 2 bases, and 10 bases stayed unmatched. This CDR3 reads CASSSTGVRGNYGYTF. The CDR3 coding sequence is TGTGCCAGCAGCTCTACAGGGGTTCGGGGAAACTATGGCTACACCTTC.

DNA for the CDR3: TGTGCCAGCGCACTGGCCATGGAGACCCAGTACTTC. Translating it yields CASALAMETQYF. The V and J genes are TRBV6-1 and TRBJ2-5; unclear D gene. CDR1 and CDR2 (germline): MNHNS, SASEGT. V was shortened by 8 bases and J by 5 bases, with 12 bases between the two germline ends. CDR3 length equals 12 residues.

This sequence joins TRBV6-5 and TRBJ2-3; the D is unclear. The V gene lost 2 bases and the J gene lost 2 bases, with 11 bases spanning the gap. The V gene's germline CDR1 is MNHEY and CDR2 SVGAGI. The CDR3 spans 15 residues. CDR3 loop: CASSYALQYTDTQYF. The CDR3 DNA reads TGTGCCAGCAGTTACGCCCTCCAGTACACAGATACGCAGTATTTT.

The V and J genes are TRBV7-9 and TRBJ2-7, with D perhaps being TRBD1 or TRBD2 (7 bases each). Germline lookup yields CDR1 SEHNR and CDR2 FQNEAQ (reference sequence). Trimming left V 5 bases short and J 5 bases short, with 16 bases between. The CDR3 runs 14 residues. CDR3 amino acids: CASSLDREGHEQYF. The CDR3 coding sequence is TGTGCCAGCAGCCTAGACAGGGAGGGCCACGAGCAGTACTTC.

The chain employs TRBV7-2 and TRBJ1-2; D gene unclear. Germline V CDR1 and CDR2: SGHTA, FQGNSA. The CDR3 length is 10 residues. Trimming pared 5 bases from V and 8 bases from J, leaving 6 bases between. CDR3 in amino acids: CASSLRGYTF. In DNA, the CDR3 is TGTGCCAGCAGCCTCAGAGGCTACACCTTC.

J is TRBJ2-1 and V is TRBV5-1, with TRBD2 identical over 11 bases. The CDR3 has 18 amino acids. Losses at the gene ends were 2 bases for V and 8 bases for J; bases not matched to a gene: 15. Germline V gene lookup returns CDR1 SGHRS and CDR2 YFSETQ. The CDR3 spells CASSFLPVAGGSVDEQFF. The CDR3 DNA sequence: TGCGCCAGCAGCTTCCTCCCGGTAGCGGGAGGGTCGGTGGATGAGCAGTTCTTC. Full variable domain (missing parts from reference TRBV5-1 and TRBJ2-1): KAGVTQTPRYLIKTRGQQVTLSCSPISGHRSVSWYQQTPGQGLQFLFEYFSETQRNKGNFPGRFSGRQFSNSRSEMNVSTLELGDSALYLCASSFLPVAGGSVDEQFFGPGTRLTVL.

The rearrangement links TRBV10-3 to TRBJ1-5; 8 bases match TRBD1. J lost 5 bases, V lost 5 bases, and 5 bases had no gene match. The CDR3 is 14 amino acids. Germline-derived CDR1 and CDR2 are ENHRY and SYGVKD. The CDR3 nucleotides read TGTGCCATCAGTAACCCGGGACAGGATCAGCCCCAGCATTTT. This translates into CAISNPGQDQPQHF.

Points on this clone: Its ends do not fully match the called genes, so a read error is possible. This rearrangement joins TRBV7-9 to TRBJ2-6, with unresolved D. The germline gives CDR1 SEHNR, CDR2 FQNEAQ (reference sequence). The CDR3 extends over 16 amino acids. The CDR3 DNA is TGTGCCGGCAGCTTATGGCGCGGCTCTGGGGCCAACGTCCTGACTTTC. Translated, it gives CAGSLWRGSGANVLTF.

V gene TRBV7-8 combines with J gene TRBJ2-7; D possibly matches TRBD1 or TRBD2 (6 bases each). V lost 4 bases, J lost 2 bases, and 12 bases lay in between. Germline V gives CDR1 SGHVS, CDR2 FQNEAQ. There are 14 residues in the CDR3. The CDR3 sequence: CASSSDGGPYEQYF. In nucleotides, the CDR3 is TGTGCCAGCAGCTCGGACGGGGGCCCCTACGAGCAGTACTTC.

The chain joins TRBV29-1 to TRBJ2-3; unclear D gene. Germline CDR1 and CDR2: SQVTM and ANQGSEA. The CDR3 spans 12 residues. Trimming shortened V by 7 bases and J by 6 bases, and 14 bases separated the two germline ends. CDR3 coding DNA: TGCAGCGCCGAGACAATCCGGGATACGCAGTATTTT. Its translation: CSAETIRDTQYF.

The chain combines TRBV5-6 with TRBJ2-3; perhaps TRBD2 as D (5 bases). The CDR3 extends over 15 amino acids. Germline assignment: CDR1 SGHDT and CDR2 YYEEEE. Trimming took 0 bases from V and 3 from J, leaving 11 bases between them. The CDR3: CASSLGSTGTDTQYF. The CDR3, as DNA: TGTGCCAGCAGCTTGGGGTCGACGGGAACAGATACGCAGTATTTT.

J is TRBJ2-7 and V is TRBV10-1; 11 positions match TRBD2. The CDR3 is made up of 15 amino acids. Germline trimming cut 2 bases from V and 4 bases from J; bases unmatched to any gene: 4. CDR1 WNHNN and CDR2 SYGVQD come from the germline V gene (reference sequence). The CDR3 sequence: CASSERLAGGYEQYF. CDR3 DNA sequence: TGCGCCAGCAGTGAGCGCCTAGCGGGAGGTTACGAGCAGTACTTC.

The chain uses TRBV7-2 and TRBJ2-2; D is undetermined. Germline CDR1 SGHTA, CDR2 FQGNSA. The V end was cut by 0 bases, the J end by 8 bases, with 7 bases between. The CDR3 runs 13 residues. CDR3 region: CASSLAGGGELFF. The CDR3 DNA reads TGTGCCAGCAGCTTAGCGGGCGGTGGGGAGCTGTTTTTT.

The J gene is TRBJ2-3, the V gene TRBV30; D might be TRBD1 or TRBD2, each matching 5 bases. This CDR3 is built from 15 residues. Germline V gene data show CDR1 as GTSNPN and CDR2 as SVGIG (reference sequence). The V end lost 0 bases, the J end lost 1 base, and 11 bases lay between the germline ends. The CDR3 loop is CAWSVGRGGTDTQYF. The CDR3 DNA sequence: TGTGCCTGGAGTGTAGGGAGAGGGGGCACAGATACGCAGTATTTT.